The 27 T cell receptor beta chains in this list originate from one sample, sequenced in a study of neurological immune-mediated disorders. In TCRdb, the 5' RACE reads were re-called with MiXCR into one record per CDR3 protein. The data show 85,000 to 100,000 distinct CDR3 sequences, roughly 3.5% seen once. Material for sequencing was PBMCs. These receptors were collected from a woman between 18 and 29 years old with multiple sclerosis.

To note about this clonotype: The CDR3 carries no conserved terminal phenylalanine or tryptophan, so it likely arises from a read error. The V gene is TRBV4-3, the J gene TRBJ2-7, with no clear D. Trimming took 1 base from V and 0 from J, leaving 7 bases between them. This CDR3 region has 14 residues. CDR1 is LGHNA and CDR2 is YSLEER in the germline V gene. CDR3 region: CASSQGDNSYEQYL. Written as DNA, the CDR3 is TGCGCCAGCAGCCAAGGAGACAACTCCTACGAGCAGTACCTC.

This clonotype was recorded at least ten times. The CDR3 nucleotides are TGTGCCAGCAGTGCGGCGGGAGGGACCTACAATGAGCAGTTCTTC. This codes for CASSAAGGTYNEQFF. The chain employs TRBV7-2 and TRBJ2-1, with 9 bases that match TRBD2. V shed 6 bases, J shed 2 bases, and the junction held 5 bases outside the gene matches. This CDR3 comprises 15 residues. Germline loops: CDR1 SGHTA, CDR2 FQGNSA.

At least ten counts were recorded for this clonotype. V usage is TRBV15 and J usage is TRBJ2-1; 9 nucleotides match TRBD1. Losses at the gene ends were 5 bases for V and 7 bases for J; bases not matched to a gene: 6. In germline, CDR1 is LNHNV, CDR2 YYDKDF (reference sequence). The CDR3 covers 14 residues. In DNA form, the CDR3 reads TGTGCCACCAGCGGGACAGGGCCTTTGAATGAGCAGTTCTTC. Translating it yields CATSGTGPLNEQFF. Full variable domain (outside the CDR3, taken from reference TRBV15 and TRBJ2-1): DAMVIQNPRYQVTQFGKPVTLSCSQTLNHNVMYWYQQKSSQAPKLLFHYYDKDFNNEADTPDNFQSRRPNTSFCFLDIRSPGLGDTAMYLCATSGTGPLNEQFFGPGTRLTVL.

This clonotype has at least ten counts. The chain combines TRBV6-2 or TRBV6-3 with TRBJ1-2, with D unresolved. The ends were cut back, 3 bases at V and 5 bases at J, with 16 bases in the middle. Germline CDR1 is MNHEY and CDR2 is SVGEGT. CDR3 length equals 15 residues. The CDR3 nucleotides are TGTGCCAGCAGTTATCCTTCCGGCCAAGGGTATGGCTACACCTTC. This translates into CASSYPSGQGYGYTF.

On this clonotype itself: Since a much larger clone is just one base distant, this may be a read error. V is TRBV11-3 and J is TRBJ2-3, with D perhaps matching TRBD1 (6 bases). CDR3 length: 14 amino acids. Germline values: CDR1 SGHNT, CDR2 YENEEA. The CDR3 bases are TGTGCCAGCAGCTTAGGGACCCCAGGGGATAAGCAGTATTTT. Its translation: CASSLGTPGDKQYF.

In this sample, this clonotype turned up many times. A read error may be the cause here, since a much bigger clone is one base away. Without the conserved terminal phenylalanine or tryptophan, this CDR3 likely stems from a read error. J is TRBJ2-4 and V is TRBV20-1, with TRBD2 identical over 10 bases. After removal of 3 bases from V and 4 bases from J, the junction contained 6 bases not matched to a gene. This CDR3 region has 15 residues. Germline V CDR1 and CDR2: DFQATT, SNEGSKA (reference sequence). The CDR3: CSASPVTSGKNIQYC. CDR3 DNA: TGCAGTGCTAGTCCCGTGACTAGCGGGAAAAACATTCAGTACTGC.

There are many counts of this clonotype. The J gene is TRBJ2-2, the V gene TRBV10-2; D is possibly TRBD2 (6 bases). Germline V gene lookup returns CDR1 WSHSY and CDR2 SAAADI. The CDR3 extends over 13 amino acids. V lost 7 bases and J 7 bases, leaving 13 bases between the germline ends. The chain's CDR3 is CASTPAGYGELFF. CDR3 bases: TGCGCCAGCACCCCTGCGGGGTACGGGGAGCTGTTTTTT.

This clonotype was found many times. This sequence joins TRBV11-2 and TRBJ1-4; D possibly corresponds to TRBD1 (6 bases). With 1 base removed from V and 6 bases from J, the gap between germline ends came to 18 bases. There are 17 residues in the CDR3. In germline, CDR1 is SGHAT, CDR2 FQNNGV. The CDR3 DNA sequence: TGTGCCAGCAGCTTAGCCCCCCAGGGGTCGGGTTATGAAAAACTGTTTTTT. Translating gives CASSLAPQGSGYEKLFF.

J is TRBJ2-3 and V is TRBV20-1; unclear D gene. Trimming left V 2 bases short and J 4 bases short, with 10 bases between. Germline values: CDR1 DFQATT, CDR2 SNEGSKA (reference sequence). The CDR3 loop spans 13 amino acids. The CDR3: CSARKAASDTQYF. For the CDR3, the DNA is TGCAGTGCTAGAAAGGCAGCGTCAGATACGCAGTATTTT.

This clonotype was detected many times. This chain joins TRBV12-3 or TRBV12-4 and TRBJ1-1; 11 bases agree with TRBD1. This CDR3 contains 20 residues. V trimming: 6 bases; J trimming: 0 bases; junction bases outside the gene matches: 18. CDR3 nucleotide sequence: TGTGCCAGCAGGCCATATATCTTGGGACAGGGGGAGAGATTGAACACTGAAGCTTTCTTT. As protein: CASRPYILGQGERLNTEAFF.

This clonotype was counted many times. V and J are TRBV18 and TRBJ1-1; possibly TRBD1 for D (5 bases). The CDR3 consists of 14 residues. CDR1 KGHSH and CDR2 LQKENI come from the germline V gene. The germline V and J ends were trimmed by 2 bases and 3 bases, with 10 bases remaining between them. CDR3 DNA: TGTGCCAGCTCACCAATGGGGGGTTACACTGAAGCTTTCTTT. This sequence encodes CASSPMGGYTEAFF. The full variable domain, in which reference TRBV18 and TRBJ1-1 provide the parts outside the CDR3, is NAGVMQNPRHLVRRRGQEARLRCSPMKGHSHVYWYRQLPEEGLKFMVYLQKENIIDESGMPKERFSAEFPKEGPSILRIQQVVRGDSAAYFCASSPMGGYTEAFFGQGTRLTVV.

This clonotype was found many times. The rearrangement links TRBV25-1 to TRBJ1-2; no clear D gene. The CDR3 sequence is 14 residues long. V lost 3 bases to trimming and J lost 8 bases, with 16 bases between them. Germline V CDR1 and CDR2: MGHDK, SYGVNS. CDR3 sequence: CASSEGLDRSGYTF. The CDR3 DNA is TGTGCCAGCAGTGAGGGGTTGGATAGGTCAGGCTACACCTTC.

This clonotype was detected many times. V gene TRBV5-4 combines with J gene TRBJ2-6, with D possibly matching TRBD2 (7 bases). The CDR3 is 17 amino acids. V was trimmed by 4 bases and J by 0 bases, leaving 14 bases between them. Germline assignment: CDR1 SGHNT and CDR2 YYREEE (reference sequence). The chain's CDR3 is CASSLWGGISGANVLTF. CDR3 coding DNA: TGTGCCAGCAGCCTCTGGGGGGGCATCTCTGGGGCCAACGTCCTGACTTTC.

Many counts were recorded for this clonotype. This chain connects TRBV27 to TRBJ1-5, with 7 bases aligning to TRBD1. The CDR3 runs 16 residues. Germline V gene sequence: CDR1 MNHEY, CDR2 SMNVEV (reference sequence). V was pared by 2 bases and J by 3 bases, with 7 bases of the junction left unmatched. The CDR3 DNA follows: TGTGCCAGCAGTTTAACGGGCAGGGGGATCAATCAGCCCCAGCATTTT. Amino acid sequence: CASSLTGRGINQPQHF.

This clonotype has at least ten counts. V and J are TRBV9 and TRBJ2-7; no clear D gene. From germline, CDR1 is SGDLS and CDR2 YYNGEE. This CDR3 has 13 residues. Trimming stripped 0 bases from V and 3 bases from J, with 7 bases between. The CDR3 DNA sequence: TGTGCCAGCAGCGTAGACCTACTCTACGAGCAGTACTTC. Its protein is CASSVDLLYEQYF.

The table lists this clonotype with many counts. The chain joins TRBV12-3 or TRBV12-4 to TRBJ1-5; 9 nucleotides match TRBD1. The CDR3 contains 14 residues. The trim removed 5 bases at V and 5 bases at J, leaving 4 bases unmatched. CDR3 nucleotide sequence: TGTGCCAGCAGTCAGACAGGGGGAGATCAGCCCCAGCATTTT. This sequence encodes CASSQTGGDQPQHF.

The sample holds many counts of this clonotype. This chain joins TRBV5-1 and TRBJ2-1; 14 bases match TRBD2. Per germline, CDR1 SGHRS and CDR2 YFSETQ. V was clipped by 4 bases and J by 0 bases; unmatched bases: 9. CDR3 size: 19 residues. Written as DNA, the CDR3 is TGCGCCAGCAGCAGGGGACTAGCGGGGGACCTGAACTCCTACAATGAGCAGTTCTTC. Translating it yields CASSRGLAGDLNSYNEQFF.

This clonotype was observed at least ten times. The chain is built from TRBV4-1 and TRBJ1-5, with unresolved D. This CDR3 is 15 amino acids long. Per germline, CDR1 MGHRA and CDR2 YSYEKL. Trimming cost V 3 bases and J 4 bases, with 13 bases left between them. CDR3 sequence (DNA): TGCGCCAGCAGCCAGCAGGCACCTCCTAATCAGCCCCAGCATTTT. This gives the protein CASSQQAPPNQPQHF.

This clonotype came up many times. CDR3: CASSLDRYNEQFF. CDR3 DNA: TGTGCCAGCAGCTTAGACCGTTACAATGAGCAGTTCTTC. The chain employs TRBV11-2 and TRBJ2-1; unclear D gene. The germline gives CDR1 SGHAT, CDR2 FQNNGV. The CDR3 totals 13 residues. Deletions cut 0 bases from V and 4 bases from J, with 4 bases between.

At least ten counts were recorded for this clonotype. The rearrangement links TRBV29-1 to TRBJ2-3; D not certain. Trimming cost V 4 bases and J 3 bases, with 14 bases left between them. The CDR3 is made up of 14 amino acids. Germline CDR1 SQVTM, CDR2 ANQGSEA. The CDR3 nucleotides read TGCAGCGTTGTACTACAGATATCAACAGATACGCAGTATTTT. It specifies CSVVLQISTDTQYF.

This clonotype was seen a handful of times. The chain couples TRBV5-6 to TRBJ2-2; a possible D gene is TRBD2 (6 bases). Germline values: CDR1 SGHDT, CDR2 YYEEEE. Trimming removed 4 bases from V and 0 bases from J, with 13 bases in between. CDR3 length: 16 residues. This chain's CDR3 is CASSQRLDANTGELFF. In nucleotides, the CDR3 is TGTGCCAGCAGCCAAAGACTAGACGCGAACACCGGGGAGCTGTTTTTT.

At least ten counts were recorded for this clonotype. The chain has TRBV2 and TRBJ2-7; D call uncertain. Germline CDR1 reads SNHLY; CDR2 reads FYNNEI. With 4 bases removed from V and 3 bases from J, the gap between germline ends came to 4 bases. The CDR3 spans 11 residues. The chain's CDR3 is CASSAIYEQYF. CDR3 DNA sequence: TGTGCCAGCAGTGCGATCTACGAGCAGTACTTC. Full variable domain (remainder filled in from reference TRBV2 and TRBJ2-7): EPEVTQTPSHQVTQMGQEVILRCVPISNHLYFYWYRQILGQKVEFLVSFYNNEISEKSEIFDDQFSVERPDGSNFTLKIRSTKLEDSAMYFCASSAIYEQYFGPGTRLTVT.

This clonotype was seen repeatedly, ten times or more. The chain combines TRBV7-2 with TRBJ2-7, with D unresolved. V lost 5 bases and J 0 bases, leaving 11 bases between the germline ends. Per the germline V gene, CDR1 is SGHTA and CDR2 is FQGNSA. This CDR3 region has 14 residues. For the CDR3, the DNA is TGTGCCAGCAGCCCAGACCCAGGCTCCTACGAGCAGTACTTC. Its translation is CASSPDPGSYEQYF.

This clonotype was counted ten times or more. This chain uses TRBV6-5 with TRBJ1-1, with unresolved D. V was cut by 6 bases and J by 8 bases, with 13 bases left in between. The CDR3 covers 12 residues. Germline V gives CDR1 MNHEY, CDR2 SVGAGI. The CDR3 nucleotides read TGTGCCAGCAGATACGGGCAGACCGAAGCTTTCTTT. Its protein product is CASRYGQTEAFF.

This clonotype was seen at least ten times. CDR3 coding DNA: TGTGCCAGCAGCTTGTTCGGCCAACAAGAGACCCAGTACTTC. Residues: CASSLFGQQETQYF. This chain uses TRBV5-5 with TRBJ2-5, with no clear D. Germline CDR1 reads SGHKS; CDR2 reads YYEKEE (reference sequence). V gave up 1 base and J gave up 2 bases, with 9 bases separating them. The CDR3 loop spans 14 amino acids.

This clonotype has ten or more counts. The chain employs TRBV5-1 and TRBJ1-6, with 7 bases aligning to TRBD1. V shed 7 bases, J shed 9 bases, and the junction held 10 bases outside the gene matches. CDR1 is SGHRS, CDR2 YFSETQ, per germline. The CDR3 loop spans 14 amino acids. CDR3 in amino acids: CASGTGQVGSPLHF. The DNA of the CDR3 is TGCGCCAGCGGCACCGGACAGGTTGGTTCACCCCTCCACTTT.

This clonotype was seen many times. An end of the junction does not agree with germline; a read error may underlie this. The J gene is TRBJ2-7, the V gene TRBV20-1, with D possibly TRBD1 on 5 matching bases. Germline values: CDR1 DFQATT, CDR2 SNEGSKA (reference sequence). The CDR3 runs 11 residues. The CDR3 sequence: CSASTGYERYF. The CDR3 nucleotides read TGCAGTGCTTCTACAGGCTACGAGCGGTACTTC.